The T cell receptor (beta chain) under discussion was sequenced for a study of early T cells in non-severe SARS-CoV-2 infection (dated by TCRdb to 2020 to 2022). About the study as a whole: Bulk RNA from unsorted whole blood was used for TCR sequencing, so alpha and beta chains could not be paired.

Inclusive of the bounding cysteine and phenylalanine, the CDR3 is 13 residues long. This entry keeps only the CDR3 DNA: 39 bases, framed from base 1. A distance of 8 bases separates the germline ends of V and J, which lose 3 bases and 5 bases respectively. Sequences DFQATT (CDR1) and SNEGSKA (CDR2) are obtained from the germline V gene (reference sequence). The investigation overall reported the following: VDJdb matching was skewed toward anti-spike CD8 responses and likely underestimated virus-specific expansions, missing private and CD4 specificities.

This clonotype occurred a few times. There is no known antigen for this receptor. The input lacks base qualities; no much larger clone sits a single base away. Set within a cohort of healthcare workers in London, UK, this nested case-control study involved weekly PCR testing of nasopharyngeal swabs along with blood sampling. Between 23 and 31 March 2020, the week of the UK lockdown, healthcare workers were enrolled and then followed up weekly for as long as 16 weeks. The library relied on 5' RACE. Sequencing was performed on a NextSeq 500. In the TCR library protocol, unique molecular identifiers were attached to individual cDNA molecules to correct for PCR bias and sequencing error. TCR alpha and beta chains were both sequenced, and the abundances of alpha and beta sequences in each sample were closely correlated with each other. On the study's bioinformatics: Decombinator V4 was used to annotate TCR sequences for V gene, J gene and CDR3. TCRs were defined as expanded if a significant change between any two time points was detected under a Poisson model with p below 0.0001. TCR abundances were normalised to the total number of TCRs sequenced in each sample and reported as counts per million. MAIT TCRs were defined by TRAV1-2 paired with TRAJ12, TRAJ20 or TRAJ33, and iNKT TCRs by TRAV10 paired with TRAJ18. VDJdb, accessed on 1 November 2021, was searched for TCRs annotated for CMV, EBV and SARS-CoV-2, and TCRs annotated for more than one antigen were excluded. The raw public reads went through TCRdb reprocessing: fastp at Q25, MiXCR clone calling, in-frame beta chains kept. CDR3 protein sequences are deduplicated, and each keeps its most common genes and DNA. TCRdb's processing, not the study's, gives the V and J calls here. In all, the sample holds around 82,000 distinct CDR3 sequences, and roughly 12% of those were seen once. Approximately 4.5% of the sample rests with the top ten.

The sample was whole blood. The receptor comes from an adult who was a healthcare worker with PCR-confirmed SARS-CoV-2 infection or an uninfected control (not recorded which). The chain is encoded by TRBV20-1 joined to TRBJ1-6, with the D gene too uncertain to name. The DNA reads as follows: TGCAGTGCTAGCCGGGCGGATAATTCACCCCTCCACTTT. The translation is CSASRADNSPLHF.